The rows below give T cell receptor beta chains drawn from one sample of a study of T cell responses to AZD1222 COVID-19 vaccine. Method: immunoSEQ multiplex PCR; TCRdb's copy keeps in-frame clones and lacks some. The sample gives around 84,000 clones, around 87% of which show up once; 30% to 40% is in the top ten. The sample here was peripheral blood, taken on day 0 of AZD1222 vaccination. These receptors all stem from an adult in good health. CDR3s include the opening cysteine and the closing phenylalanine or tryptophan. A D gene is named only where the DNA matches it firmly. Size values are once, few and many counts, or a class for expanded clones, and some rows have none.

size	V	J	D	CDR3	DNA
-	TRBV5-6	TRBJ2-1	TRBD1	CASSLRQGFNEQFF	TGTGCCAGCAGCTTGCGACAGGGTTTCAATGAGCAGTTCTTC
once	TRBV4-1	TRBJ2-5	-	CASSQPLETQYF	TGCGCCAGCAGCCAACCTCTGGAGACCCAGTACTTC
-	TRBV28	TRBJ2-7	-	CASSLWQVAAYEQYF	TGTGCCAGCAGTTTGTGGCAGGTCGCCGCCTACGAGCAGTACTTC
few	TRBV6-6	TRBJ2-1	TRBD1	CASSYPTGTGKFF	TGTGCCAGCAGTTACCCTACCGGGACAGGGAAGTTCTTC
-	TRBV12-2	TRBJ2-3	-	CASRLARRVGPDTQYF	TGTGCAAGTCGCTTAGCGAGGAGGGTTGGCCCAGATACGCAGTATTTT
-	TRBV20-1	TRBJ2-3	-	CSASTVALREPDTQYF	TGCAGTGCTAGTACTGTAGCGCTAAGGGAACCAGATACGCAGTATTTT
-	TRBV13	TRBJ1-1	-	CASSFDVGWTEAFF	TGTGCCAGCAGCTTTGATGTAGGTTGGACTGAAGCTTTCTTT
few	TRBV28	TRBJ1-2	-	CASRTSERYGYTF	TGTGCCAGCAGAACTTCAGAGCGATATGGCTACACCTTC
once	TRBV15	TRBJ1-5	-	CATSRDRGEEPQHF	TGTGCCACCAGCAGAGATAGGGGCGAGGAGCCCCAGCATTTT
-	TRBV5-1	TRBJ2-1	TRBD2	CASSSPNRRGASGDHNEQFF	TGCGCCAGCAGCTCCCCGAATAGGAGGGGCGCAAGCGGGGACCACAATGAGCAGTTCTTC
few	TRBV4-1	TRBJ1-2	-	CASSQDGWDRRGYTF	TGCGCCAGCAGCCAAGACGGATGGGACCGGCGTGGCTACACCTTC
-	TRBV12-3/TRBV12-4	TRBJ2-7	-	CASSFGQGNEQYF	TGTGCCAGCAGTTTTGGTCAGGGCAACGAGCAGTACTTC
-	TRBV5-4	TRBJ2-7	TRBD1	CASSQGTGSYEQYF	TGTGCCAGCAGTCAAGGGACAGGGAGTTACGAGCAGTACTTC
-	TRBV28	TRBJ1-6	-	CASSLGFGQAGNSYNSPLHF	TGTGCCAGCAGTTTAGGGTTCGGGCAGGCTGGCAACTCCTATAATTCACCCCTCCACTTT
-	TRBV11-2	TRBJ2-3	TRBD2	CASSVTSGPRTDTQYF	TGTGCCAGCAGCGTAACTAGCGGGCCACGCACAGATACGCAGTATTTT
-	TRBV10-3	TRBJ2-2	TRBD2	CAISWTSGSTGELFF	TGTGCCATCAGCTGGACTAGCGGGAGCACCGGGGAGCTGTTTTTT
-	TRBV28	TRBJ1-2	-	CASSSGQHYGYTF	TGTGCCAGCAGCTCCGGACAGCACTATGGCTACACCTTC
-	TRBV9	TRBJ2-1	-	CASSVGAQNEQFF	TGTGCCAGCAGCGTCGGAGCCCAGAATGAGCAGTTCTTC
-	TRBV24-1	TRBJ2-5	TRBD1	CATSDPGTGNQETQYF	TGTGCCACCAGTGACCCTGGGACAGGGAATCAAGAGACCCAGTACTTC
-	TRBV19	TRBJ1-4	-	CASSILGLGLNEKLFF	TGTGCCAGTAGTATCCTGGGGCTAGGGCTAAATGAAAAACTGTTTTTT
few	TRBV6-5	TRBJ1-2	-	CASISDRLGGYTF	TGTGCCAGCATTAGCGACAGGTTGGGTGGCTACACCTTC
-	TRBV5-1	TRBJ2-3	TRBD1	CASSLGQGYTDTQYF	TGCGCCAGCAGCTTGGGACAGGGGTACACAGATACGCAGTATTTT
-	TRBV19	TRBJ1-4	TRBD1	CASTAPGQAVEKLFF	TGTGCCAGCACTGCGCCTGGACAGGCCGTTGAAAAACTGTTTTTT
-	TRBV28	TRBJ2-3	TRBD1	CASTRGQGTDTQYF	TGTGCCAGCACTCGAGGACAGGGGACAGATACGCAGTATTTT
-	TRBV7-2	TRBJ2-7	TRBD2	CASSLGLAGLYEQYF	TGTGCCAGCAGCTTAGGACTAGCGGGGCTCTACGAGCAGTACTTC
-	TRBV7-2	TRBJ2-5	-	CASSSQGWLETQYF	TGTGCCAGCAGCTCACAGGGTTGGTTGGAGACCCAGTACTTC
-	TRBV7-2	TRBJ2-7	-	CASSFDRASYEQYF	TGTGCCAGCAGCTTCGACAGAGCCTCCTACGAGCAGTACTTC
-	TRBV11-2	TRBJ2-7	-	CASSLPEGGTVVEEQYF	TGTGCCAGCAGCTTACCCGAGGGCGGGACAGTAGTTGAAGAGCAGTACTTC
-	TRBV7-9	TRBJ2-2	TRBD2	CASRNSGILAGELFF	TGTGCCAGCAGGAATAGCGGGATCCTCGCCGGGGAGCTGTTTTTT